This TCR beta chain was documented in a study of cytomegalovirus exposure and HLA in healthy donors. Overall study findings and caveats: Testing in vitro showed a few CMV-associated chains specific for CMV antigens. Published work reported that the classifier diagnosed cytomegalovirus status with high specificity and sensitivity. The listing of roughly 160 TCR beta chains classed them as cytomegalovirus-associated.

CDR3 length: 15 amino acids. V lost 3 bases and J lost 5; bases outside the gene matches: 5. Germline CDR1 reads MDHEN; CDR2 reads SYDVKM. Profiled with immunoSEQ multiplex PCR; TCRdb holds only in-frame clones, not every one. The repertoire holds some 150,000 clones, with about 86% as singletons. As regards this clone: What it recognizes is unknown.

This receptor was obtained from a human donor in good health. Source material: PBMCs. The chain carries TRBV28 and TRBJ2-1; 9 bases are a match to TRBD1. The chain's CDR3 is CASSFGTGKDNEQFF. CDR3 coding DNA: TGTGCCAGCAGTTTTGGGACAGGGAAAGACAATGAGCAGTTCTTC. The full variable domain, in which reference TRBV28 and TRBJ2-1 provide the parts outside the CDR3, is DVKVTQSSRYLVKRTGEKVFLECVQDMDHENMFWYRQDPGLGLRLIYFSYDVKMKEKGDIPEGYSVSREKKERFSLILESASTNQTSMYLCASSFGTGKDNEQFFGPGTRLTVL.